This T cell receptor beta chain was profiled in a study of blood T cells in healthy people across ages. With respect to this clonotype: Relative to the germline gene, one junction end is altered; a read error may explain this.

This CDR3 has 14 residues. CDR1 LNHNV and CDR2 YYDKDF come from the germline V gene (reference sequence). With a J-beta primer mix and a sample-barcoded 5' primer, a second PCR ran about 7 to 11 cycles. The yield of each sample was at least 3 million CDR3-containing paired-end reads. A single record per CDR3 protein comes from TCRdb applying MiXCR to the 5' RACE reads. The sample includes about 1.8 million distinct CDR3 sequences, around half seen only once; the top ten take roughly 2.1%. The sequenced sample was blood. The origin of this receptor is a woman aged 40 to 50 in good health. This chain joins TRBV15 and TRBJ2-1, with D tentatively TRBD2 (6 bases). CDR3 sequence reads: CATSRRDGYNGQFF. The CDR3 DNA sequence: TGTGCCACCAGCAGGCGGGACGGGTACAATGGGCAGTTCTTC.